The clone carrying this TCR beta chain was seen more than once but under ten times. Per the study methods: Scientists estimated how many nucleated cells there were by amplifying reference gene primers. Profiled with immunoSEQ multiplex PCR; TCRdb holds only in-frame clones, not every one. The V and J calls and the clone size are those of that table, but D and trimming were determined from the DNA. The table lists approximately 93,000 clones, 75% to 90% of them singletons. This CDR3 comprises 16 residues. V shed 0 bases and J 6 bases; nucleotides not matched to a gene: 7. Per germline, CDR1 SNHLY and CDR2 FYNNEI. The sample comes from a study of blood T cell repertoires in COVID-19. Study information: Sites in the United States, Italy and Spain provided acute and convalescent COVID-19 samples. Nucleic acid was either cDNA or gDNA, and it came from T cells, B-cell-depleted T cells, or PBMCs.

Sequencing used peripheral blood. V is TRBV2 and J is TRBJ2-3; 9 nucleotides match TRBD1. The TCR sequence derives from a man in his forties or fifties with active or convalescent COVID-19. In DNA, the CDR3 is TGTGCCAGCAGTGAAGCAACGGGACAGGGTGTGGATACGCAGTATTTT. It is translated as CASSEATGQGVDTQYF.